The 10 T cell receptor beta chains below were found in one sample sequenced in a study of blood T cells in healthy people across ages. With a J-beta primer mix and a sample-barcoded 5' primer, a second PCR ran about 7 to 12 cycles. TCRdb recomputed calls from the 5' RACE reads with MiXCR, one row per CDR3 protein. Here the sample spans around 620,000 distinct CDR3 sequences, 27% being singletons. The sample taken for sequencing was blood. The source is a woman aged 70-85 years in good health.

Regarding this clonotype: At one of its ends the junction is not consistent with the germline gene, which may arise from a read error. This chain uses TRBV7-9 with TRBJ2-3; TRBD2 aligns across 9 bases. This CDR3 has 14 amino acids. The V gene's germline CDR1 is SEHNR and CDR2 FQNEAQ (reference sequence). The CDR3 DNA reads TGTGCCAGCAGCATAGCGGGGGTTCAAGATACGCAGTATTTT. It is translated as CASSIAGVQDTQYF.

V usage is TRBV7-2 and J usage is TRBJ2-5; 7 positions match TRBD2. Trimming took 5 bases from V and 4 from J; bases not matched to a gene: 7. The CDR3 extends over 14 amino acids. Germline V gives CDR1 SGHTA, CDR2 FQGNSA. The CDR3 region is CASSPRDYLETQYF. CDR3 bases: TGTGCCAGCAGCCCCAGGGACTATCTAGAGACCCAGTACTTC.

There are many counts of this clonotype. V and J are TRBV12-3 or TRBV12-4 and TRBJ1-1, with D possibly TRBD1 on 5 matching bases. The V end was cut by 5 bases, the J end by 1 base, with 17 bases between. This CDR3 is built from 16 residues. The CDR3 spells CASSSDRGGGNTEAFF. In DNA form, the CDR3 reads TGTGCCAGCAGTAGTGACCGCGGGGGTGGGAACACTGAAGCTTTCTTT.

The CDR3 protein is CASSLAVGSGGNEKLFF. CDR3 coding DNA: TGCGCCAGCAGCTTGGCCGTCGGTTCGGGTGGTAATGAAAAACTGTTTTTT. The V and J genes are TRBV5-1 and TRBJ1-4; D is undetermined. From germline, CDR1 is SGHRS and CDR2 YFSETQ. The length of the CDR3 is 17 residues. The V and J ends lost 0 bases and 4 bases respectively, with 16 bases between them.

The CDR3, as DNA: TGTGCCACCAGCAGAGATCGGGGGCTAAAGACCCAGTACTTC. This translates into CATSRDRGLKTQYF. The rearrangement links TRBV15 to TRBJ2-5, with D possibly called TRBD1 or TRBD2 (6 bases each). V was trimmed by 0 bases and J by 6 bases, leaving 11 bases between them. This CDR3 contains 14 residues. From germline, CDR1 is LNHNV and CDR2 YYDKDF (reference sequence). Full variable domain (rest looked up from reference TRBV15 and TRBJ2-5): DAMVIQNPRYQVTQFGKPVTLSCSQTLNHNVMYWYQQKSSQAPKLLFHYYDKDFNNEADTPDNFQSRRPNTSFCFLDIRSPGLGDTAMYLCATSRDRGLKTQYFGPGTRLLVL.

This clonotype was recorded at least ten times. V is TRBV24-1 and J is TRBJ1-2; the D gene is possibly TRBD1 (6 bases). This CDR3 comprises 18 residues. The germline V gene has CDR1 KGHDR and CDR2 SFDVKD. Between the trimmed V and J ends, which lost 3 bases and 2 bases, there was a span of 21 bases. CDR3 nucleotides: TGTGCCACCAGTGATCCCTCTTCACCGGCGGGGGCGAACTATGGCTACACCTTC. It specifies CATSDPSSPAGANYGYTF.

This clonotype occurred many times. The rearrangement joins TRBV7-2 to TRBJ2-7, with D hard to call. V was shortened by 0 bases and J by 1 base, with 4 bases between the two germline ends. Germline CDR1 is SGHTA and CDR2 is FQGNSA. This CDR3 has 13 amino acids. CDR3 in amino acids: CASSLAGSYEQYF. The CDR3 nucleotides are TGTGCCAGCAGCTTAGCGGGGTCCTACGAGCAGTACTTC.

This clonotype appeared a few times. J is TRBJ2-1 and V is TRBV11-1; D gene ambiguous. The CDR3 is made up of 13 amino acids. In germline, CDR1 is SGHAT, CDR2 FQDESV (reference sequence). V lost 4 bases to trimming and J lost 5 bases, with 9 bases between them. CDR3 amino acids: CASSSVRNNEQFF. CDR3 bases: TGTGCCAGCAGCTCAGTCAGAAACAATGAGCAGTTCTTC.

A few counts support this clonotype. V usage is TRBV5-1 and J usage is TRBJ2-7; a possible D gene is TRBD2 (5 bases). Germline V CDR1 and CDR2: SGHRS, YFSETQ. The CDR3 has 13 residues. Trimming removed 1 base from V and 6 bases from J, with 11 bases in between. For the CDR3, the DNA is TGCGCCAGCAGCTTGTTCGGGGTTAGCGAGCAGTACTTC. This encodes CASSLFGVSEQYF.

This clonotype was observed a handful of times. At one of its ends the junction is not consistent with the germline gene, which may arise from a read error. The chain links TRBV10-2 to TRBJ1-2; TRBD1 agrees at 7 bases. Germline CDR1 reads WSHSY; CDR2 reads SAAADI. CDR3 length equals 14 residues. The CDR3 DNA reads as TGCGCCAGCAGTGAGACCCGGGACAGCGATGGTTACACCTTC. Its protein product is CASSETRDSDGYTF.